This T cell receptor beta chain stems from a study of immune evolution from preneoplasia to lung adenocarcinoma. This clone was detected once. The germline V and J ends were trimmed by 2 bases and 0 bases, with 10 bases remaining between them. CDR3 length: 16 residues. Germline CDR1 reads SGHTA; CDR2 reads FQGNSA. TCRdb keeps only in-frame clones here, not all; method: immunoSEQ multiplex PCR. The table lists around 7,400 clones, roughly three quarters of them singletons. Sequencing input: FFPE minimally invasive lung adenocarcinoma tissue. The source of this sequence is a person aged 65 to 85 with lung adenocarcinoma. The chain carries TRBV7-2 and TRBJ2-2; D remains unclear. The CDR3: CASSLFSSTNTGELFF. For the CDR3, the DNA is TGTGCCAGCAGCTTATTTTCCTCCACGAACACCGGGGAGCTGTTTTTT.